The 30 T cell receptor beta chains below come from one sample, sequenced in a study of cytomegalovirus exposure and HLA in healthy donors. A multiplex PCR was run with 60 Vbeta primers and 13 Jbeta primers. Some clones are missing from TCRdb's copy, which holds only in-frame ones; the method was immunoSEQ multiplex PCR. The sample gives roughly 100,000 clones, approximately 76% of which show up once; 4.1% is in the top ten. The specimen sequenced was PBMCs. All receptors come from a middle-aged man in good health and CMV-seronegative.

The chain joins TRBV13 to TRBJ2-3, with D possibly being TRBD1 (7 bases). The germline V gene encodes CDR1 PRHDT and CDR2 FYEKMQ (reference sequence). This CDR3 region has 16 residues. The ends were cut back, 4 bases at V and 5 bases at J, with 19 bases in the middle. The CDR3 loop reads CASSSYGGQGVDTQYF. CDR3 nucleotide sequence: TGTGCCAGCAGCTCCTATGGAGGGCAGGGGGTAGATACGCAGTATTTT.

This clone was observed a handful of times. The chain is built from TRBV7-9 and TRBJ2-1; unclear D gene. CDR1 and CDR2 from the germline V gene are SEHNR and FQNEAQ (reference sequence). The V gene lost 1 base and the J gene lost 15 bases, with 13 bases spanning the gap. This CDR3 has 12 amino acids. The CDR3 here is CASSLVGQSPFF. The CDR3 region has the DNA TGTGCCAGCAGCTTAGTTGGCCAGTCCCCGTTCTTC.

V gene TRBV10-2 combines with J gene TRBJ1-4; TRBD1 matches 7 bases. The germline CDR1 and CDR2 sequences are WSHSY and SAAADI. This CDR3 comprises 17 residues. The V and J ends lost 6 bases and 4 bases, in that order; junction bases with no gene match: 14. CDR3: CASRKDPPGQLNEKLFF. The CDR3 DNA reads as TGCGCCAGCAGGAAGGACCCTCCGGGACAGCTTAATGAAAAACTGTTTTTT.

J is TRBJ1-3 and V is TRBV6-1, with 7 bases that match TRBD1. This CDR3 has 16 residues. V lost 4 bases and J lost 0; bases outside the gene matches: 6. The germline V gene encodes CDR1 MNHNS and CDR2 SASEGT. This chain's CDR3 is CASSGQGPFSGNTIYF. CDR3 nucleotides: TGTGCCAGCAGTGGACAGGGTCCGTTCTCTGGAAACACCATATATTTT.

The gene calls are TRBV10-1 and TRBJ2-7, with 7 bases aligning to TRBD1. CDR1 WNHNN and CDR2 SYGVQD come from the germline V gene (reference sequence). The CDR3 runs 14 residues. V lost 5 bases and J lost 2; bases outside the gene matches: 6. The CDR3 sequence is CASSQGVAPYEQYF. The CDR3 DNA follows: TGCGCCAGCAGTCAGGGGGTAGCGCCCTACGAGCAGTACTTC.

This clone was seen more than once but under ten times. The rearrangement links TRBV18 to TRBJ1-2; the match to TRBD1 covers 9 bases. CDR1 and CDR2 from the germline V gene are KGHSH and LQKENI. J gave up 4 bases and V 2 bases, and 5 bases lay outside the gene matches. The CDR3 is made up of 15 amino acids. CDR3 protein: CASSPGDRAFYGYTF. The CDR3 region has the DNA TGTGCCAGCTCACCAGGGGACAGGGCCTTCTATGGCTACACCTTC.

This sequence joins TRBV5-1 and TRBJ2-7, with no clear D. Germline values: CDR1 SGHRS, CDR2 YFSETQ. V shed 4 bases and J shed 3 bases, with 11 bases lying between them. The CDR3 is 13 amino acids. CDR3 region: CASSPKTDYEQYF. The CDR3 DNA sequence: TGCGCCAGCAGCCCGAAGACTGACTACGAGCAGTACTTC.

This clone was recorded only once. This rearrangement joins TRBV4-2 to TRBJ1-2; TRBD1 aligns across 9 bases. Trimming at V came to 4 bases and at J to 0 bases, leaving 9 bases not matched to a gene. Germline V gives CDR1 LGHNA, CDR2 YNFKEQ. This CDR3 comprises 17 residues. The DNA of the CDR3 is TGTGCCAGCAGCCTAGGGACAGGGACAACTCCTAACTATGGCTACACCTTC. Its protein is CASSLGTGTTPNYGYTF.

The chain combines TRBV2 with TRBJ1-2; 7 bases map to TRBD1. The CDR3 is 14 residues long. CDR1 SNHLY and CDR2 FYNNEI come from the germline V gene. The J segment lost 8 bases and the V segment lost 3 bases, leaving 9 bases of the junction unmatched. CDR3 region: CASSDNRGRDGYTF. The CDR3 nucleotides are TGTGCCAGCAGTGATAACAGGGGAAGAGACGGCTACACCTTC.

CDR3 in amino acids: CASSPGGADFYGYTF. In DNA form, the CDR3 reads TGTGCCAGTAGTCCTGGCGGGGCGGACTTCTATGGCTACACCTTC. V and J are TRBV19 and TRBJ1-2; D is perhaps TRBD1 (5 bases). Deletions cut 5 bases from V and 4 bases from J, with 17 bases between. This CDR3 is 15 amino acids long. Germline CDR1 is LNHDA and CDR2 is SQIVND (reference sequence).

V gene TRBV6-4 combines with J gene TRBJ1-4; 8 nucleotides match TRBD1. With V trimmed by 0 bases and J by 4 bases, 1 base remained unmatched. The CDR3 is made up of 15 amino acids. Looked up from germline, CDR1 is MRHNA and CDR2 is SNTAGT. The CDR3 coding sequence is TGTGCCAGCAGTGACTCGACAGGGGATAATGAAAAACTGTTTTTT. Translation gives CASSDSTGDNEKLFF.

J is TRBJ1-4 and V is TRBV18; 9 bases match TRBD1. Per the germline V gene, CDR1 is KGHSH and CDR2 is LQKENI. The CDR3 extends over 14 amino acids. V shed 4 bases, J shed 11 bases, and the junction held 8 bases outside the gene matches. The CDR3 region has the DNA TGTGCCAGCTCACTGGACAGGGGAAGTGAGAAACTGTTTTTT. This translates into CASSLDRGSEKLFF.

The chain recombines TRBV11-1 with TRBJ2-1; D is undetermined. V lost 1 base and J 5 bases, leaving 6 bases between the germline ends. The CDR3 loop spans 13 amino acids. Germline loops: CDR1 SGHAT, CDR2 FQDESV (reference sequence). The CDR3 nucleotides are TGTGCCAGCAGCTTAGACAGAGACAATGAGCAGTTCTTC. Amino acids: CASSLDRDNEQFF.

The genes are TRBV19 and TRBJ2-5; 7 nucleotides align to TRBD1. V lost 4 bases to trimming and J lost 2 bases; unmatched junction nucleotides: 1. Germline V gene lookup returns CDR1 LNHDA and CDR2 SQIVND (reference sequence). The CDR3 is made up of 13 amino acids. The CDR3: CASSRDRQETQYF. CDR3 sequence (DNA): TGTGCCAGTAGTAGGGACAGACAAGAGACCCAGTACTTC.

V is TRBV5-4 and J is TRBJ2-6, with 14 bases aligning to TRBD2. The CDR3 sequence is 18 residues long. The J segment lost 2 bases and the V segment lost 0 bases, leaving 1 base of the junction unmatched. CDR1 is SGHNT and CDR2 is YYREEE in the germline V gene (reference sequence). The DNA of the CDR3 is TGTGCCAGCAGCTTGGGACTAGCGGGGGGGCCTGGGGCCAACGTCCTGACTTTC. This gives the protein CASSLGLAGGPGANVLTF.

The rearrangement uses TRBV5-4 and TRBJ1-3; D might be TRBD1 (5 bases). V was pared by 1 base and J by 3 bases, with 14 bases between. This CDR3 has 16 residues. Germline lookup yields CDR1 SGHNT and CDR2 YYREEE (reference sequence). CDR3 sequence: CASSLSGAGYGNTIYF. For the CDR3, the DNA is TGTGCCAGCAGCTTGTCTGGTGCAGGGTATGGAAACACCATATATTTT.

DNA of the CDR3: TGTGCCAGCTCAGCGGGGACTAGCGTACCTCTTGAGCAGTTCTTC. Translated: CASSAGTSVPLEQFF. This chain joins TRBV18 and TRBJ2-1, with 10 positions matching TRBD2. V shed 5 bases and J 9 bases; nucleotides not matched to a gene: 10. This CDR3 region has 15 residues. The germline V gene has CDR1 KGHSH and CDR2 LQKENI. The entire variable domain, with the rest obtained from reference TRBV18 and TRBJ2-1, is as follows: NAGVMQNPRHLVRRRGQEARLRCSPMKGHSHVYWYRQLPEEGLKFMVYLQKENIIDESGMPKERFSAEFPKEGPSILRIQQVVRGDSAAYFCASSAGTSVPLEQFFGPGTRLTVL.

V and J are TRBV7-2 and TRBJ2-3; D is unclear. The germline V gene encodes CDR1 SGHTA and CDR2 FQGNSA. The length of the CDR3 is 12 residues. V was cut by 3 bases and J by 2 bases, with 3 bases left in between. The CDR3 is CASSFYTDTQYF. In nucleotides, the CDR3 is TGTGCCAGCAGCTTCTACACAGATACGCAGTATTTT.

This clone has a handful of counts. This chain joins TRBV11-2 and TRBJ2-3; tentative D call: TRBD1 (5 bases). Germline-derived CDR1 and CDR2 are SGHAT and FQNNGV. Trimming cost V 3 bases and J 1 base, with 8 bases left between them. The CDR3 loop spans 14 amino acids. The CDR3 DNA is TGTGCCAGCAGCTTGGGGCAGCGCACAGATACGCAGTATTTT. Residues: CASSLGQRTDTQYF.

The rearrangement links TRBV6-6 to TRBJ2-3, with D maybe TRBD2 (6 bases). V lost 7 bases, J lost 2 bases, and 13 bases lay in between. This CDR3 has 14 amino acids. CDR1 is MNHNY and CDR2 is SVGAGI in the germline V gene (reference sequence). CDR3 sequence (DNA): TGTGCCAGCACCCCCGGGGGAACCACAGATACGCAGTATTTT. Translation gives CASTPGGTTDTQYF.

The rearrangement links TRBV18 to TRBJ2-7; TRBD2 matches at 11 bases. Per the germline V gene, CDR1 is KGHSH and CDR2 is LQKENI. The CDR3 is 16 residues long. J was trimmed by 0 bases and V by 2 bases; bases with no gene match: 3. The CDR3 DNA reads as TGTGCCAGCTCACCAAGAGGGACTAGCGGCTCCTACGAGCAGTACTTC. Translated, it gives CASSPRGTSGSYEQYF. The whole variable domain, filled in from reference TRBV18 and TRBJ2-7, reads NAGVMQNPRHLVRRRGQEARLRCSPMKGHSHVYWYRQLPEEGLKFMVYLQKENIIDESGMPKERFSAEFPKEGPSILRIQQVVRGDSAAYFCASSPRGTSGSYEQYFGPGTRLTVT.

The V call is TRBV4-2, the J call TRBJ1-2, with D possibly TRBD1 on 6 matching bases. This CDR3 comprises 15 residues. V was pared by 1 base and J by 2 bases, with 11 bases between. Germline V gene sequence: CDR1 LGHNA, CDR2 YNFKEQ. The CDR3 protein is CASSQGDTPNYGYTF. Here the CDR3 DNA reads TGTGCCAGCAGCCAAGGGGACACCCCAAACTATGGCTACACCTTC.

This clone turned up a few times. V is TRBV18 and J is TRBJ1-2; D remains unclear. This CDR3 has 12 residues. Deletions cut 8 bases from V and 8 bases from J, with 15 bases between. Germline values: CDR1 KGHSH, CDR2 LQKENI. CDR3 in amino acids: CASAQREKGYTF. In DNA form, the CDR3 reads TGTGCCAGCGCACAGAGGGAGAAGGGCTACACCTTC. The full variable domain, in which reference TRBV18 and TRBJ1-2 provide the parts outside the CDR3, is NAGVMQNPRHLVRRRGQEARLRCSPMKGHSHVYWYRQLPEEGLKFMVYLQKENIIDESGMPKERFSAEFPKEGPSILRIQQVVRGDSAAYFCASAQREKGYTFGSGTRLTVV.

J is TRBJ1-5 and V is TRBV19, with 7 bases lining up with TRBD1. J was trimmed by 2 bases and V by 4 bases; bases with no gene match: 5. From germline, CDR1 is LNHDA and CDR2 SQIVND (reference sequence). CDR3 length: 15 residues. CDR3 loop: CASSTPGQGNQPQHF. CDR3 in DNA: TGTGCCAGTAGTACGCCCGGACAGGGCAATCAGCCCCAGCATTTT.

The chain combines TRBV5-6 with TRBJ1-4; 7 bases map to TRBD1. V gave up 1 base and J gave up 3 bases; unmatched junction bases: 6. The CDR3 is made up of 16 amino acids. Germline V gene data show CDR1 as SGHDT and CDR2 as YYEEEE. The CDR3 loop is CASSLKGTASNEKLFF. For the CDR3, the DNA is TGTGCCAGCAGCTTGAAAGGGACAGCATCTAATGAAAAACTGTTTTTT.

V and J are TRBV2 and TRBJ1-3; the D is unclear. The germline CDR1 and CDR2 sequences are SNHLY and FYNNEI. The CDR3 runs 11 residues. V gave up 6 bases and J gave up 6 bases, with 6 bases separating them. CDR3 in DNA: TGTGCCAGCAGCCCCAAAAACACCATATATTTT. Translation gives CASSPKNTIYF.

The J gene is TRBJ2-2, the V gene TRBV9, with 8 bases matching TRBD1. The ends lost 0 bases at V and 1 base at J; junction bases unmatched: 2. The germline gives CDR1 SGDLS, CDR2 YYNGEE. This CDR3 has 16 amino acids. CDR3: CASSVGGTGNTGELFF. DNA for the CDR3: TGTGCCAGCAGCGTAGGAGGGACAGGGAACACCGGGGAGCTGTTTTTT.

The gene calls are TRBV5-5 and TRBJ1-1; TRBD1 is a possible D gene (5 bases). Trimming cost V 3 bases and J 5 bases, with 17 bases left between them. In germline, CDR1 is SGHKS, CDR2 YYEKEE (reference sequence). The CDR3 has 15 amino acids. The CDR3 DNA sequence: TGTGCCAGCAGCTATGGACAACCTGGACGTACTGAAGCTTTCTTT. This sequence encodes CASSYGQPGRTEAFF.

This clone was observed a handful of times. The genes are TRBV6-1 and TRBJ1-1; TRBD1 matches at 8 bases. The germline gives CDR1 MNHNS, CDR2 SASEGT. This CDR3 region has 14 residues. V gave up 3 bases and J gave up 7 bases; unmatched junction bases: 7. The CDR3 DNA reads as TGTGCCAGCAGTGACTCTACAGGGGGAGATGAAGCTTTCTTT. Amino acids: CASSDSTGGDEAFF.

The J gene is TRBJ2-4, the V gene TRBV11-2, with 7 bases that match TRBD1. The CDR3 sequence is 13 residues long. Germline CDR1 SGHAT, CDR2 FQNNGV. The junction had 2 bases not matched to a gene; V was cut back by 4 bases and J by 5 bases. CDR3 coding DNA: TGTGCCAGCAGCTACGGACAGGAAAACATTCAGTACTTC. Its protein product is CASSYGQENIQYF.